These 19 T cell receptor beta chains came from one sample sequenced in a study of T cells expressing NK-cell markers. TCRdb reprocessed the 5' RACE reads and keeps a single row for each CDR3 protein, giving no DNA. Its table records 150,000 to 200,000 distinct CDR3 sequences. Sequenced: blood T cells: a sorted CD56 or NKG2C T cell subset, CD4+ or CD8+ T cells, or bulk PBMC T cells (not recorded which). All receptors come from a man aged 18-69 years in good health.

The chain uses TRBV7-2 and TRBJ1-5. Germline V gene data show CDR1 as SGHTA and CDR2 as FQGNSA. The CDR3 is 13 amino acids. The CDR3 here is CASSLGLEQPQHF.

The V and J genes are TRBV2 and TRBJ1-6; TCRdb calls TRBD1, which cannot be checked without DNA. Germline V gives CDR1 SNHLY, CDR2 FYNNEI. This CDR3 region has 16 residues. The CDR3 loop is CATRGAQAAYNSPLHF.

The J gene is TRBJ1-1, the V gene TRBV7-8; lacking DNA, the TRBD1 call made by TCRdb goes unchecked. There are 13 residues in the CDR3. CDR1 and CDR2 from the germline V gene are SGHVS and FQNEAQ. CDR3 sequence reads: CASSFFGGAEAFF.

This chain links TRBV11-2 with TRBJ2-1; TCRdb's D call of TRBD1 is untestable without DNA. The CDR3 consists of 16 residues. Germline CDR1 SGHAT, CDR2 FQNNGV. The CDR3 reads CASSFKNRDPYNEQFF.

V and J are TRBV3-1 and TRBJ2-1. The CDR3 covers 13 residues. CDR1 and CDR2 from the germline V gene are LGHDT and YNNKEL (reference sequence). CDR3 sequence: CASSRSDYNEQFF.

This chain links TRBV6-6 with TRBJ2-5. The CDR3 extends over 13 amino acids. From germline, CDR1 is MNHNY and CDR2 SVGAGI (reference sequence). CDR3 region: CASTPGRRETQYF.

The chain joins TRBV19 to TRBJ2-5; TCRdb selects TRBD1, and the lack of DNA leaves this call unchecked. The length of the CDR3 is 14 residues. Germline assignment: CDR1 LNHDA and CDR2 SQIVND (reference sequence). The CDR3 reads CASSNWGRGETQYF.

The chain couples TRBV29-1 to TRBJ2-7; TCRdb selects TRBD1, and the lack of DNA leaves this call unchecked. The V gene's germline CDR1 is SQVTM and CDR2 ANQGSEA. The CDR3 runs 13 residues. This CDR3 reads CSAGTVNSYEQYF.

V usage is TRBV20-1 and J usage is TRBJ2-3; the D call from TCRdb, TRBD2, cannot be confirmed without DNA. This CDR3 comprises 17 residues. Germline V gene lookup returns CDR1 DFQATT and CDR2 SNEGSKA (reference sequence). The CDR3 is CSARDPAGGGDTDTQYF.

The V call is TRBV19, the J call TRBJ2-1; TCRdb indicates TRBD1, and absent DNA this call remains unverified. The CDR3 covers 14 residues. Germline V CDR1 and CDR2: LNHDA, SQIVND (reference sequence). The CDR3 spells CASKLIGGFNEQFF.

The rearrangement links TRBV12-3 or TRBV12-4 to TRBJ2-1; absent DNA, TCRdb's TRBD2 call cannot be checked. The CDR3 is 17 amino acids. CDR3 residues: CASIPDLGTSGGNEQFF.

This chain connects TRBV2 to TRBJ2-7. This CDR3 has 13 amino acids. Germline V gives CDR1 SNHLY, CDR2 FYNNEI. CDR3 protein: CASSEWAAWEQYF.

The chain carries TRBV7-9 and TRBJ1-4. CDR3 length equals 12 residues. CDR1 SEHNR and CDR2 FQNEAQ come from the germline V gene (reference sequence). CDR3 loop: CASSQAGGKLFF.

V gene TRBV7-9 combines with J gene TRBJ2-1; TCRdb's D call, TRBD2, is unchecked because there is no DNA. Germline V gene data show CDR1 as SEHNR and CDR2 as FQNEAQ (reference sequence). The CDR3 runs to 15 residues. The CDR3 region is CASRILAGEYNEQFF.

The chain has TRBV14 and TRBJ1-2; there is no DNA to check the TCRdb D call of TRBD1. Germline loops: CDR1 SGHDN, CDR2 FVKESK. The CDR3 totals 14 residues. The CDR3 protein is CASSLPGATYGYTF.

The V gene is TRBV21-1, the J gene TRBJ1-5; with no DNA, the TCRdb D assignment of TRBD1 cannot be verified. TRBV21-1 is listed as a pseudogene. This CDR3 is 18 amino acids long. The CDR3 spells CASSNAPGQSFSNQPQHF.

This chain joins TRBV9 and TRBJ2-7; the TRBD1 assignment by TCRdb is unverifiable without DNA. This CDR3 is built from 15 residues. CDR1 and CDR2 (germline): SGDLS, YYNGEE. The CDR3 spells CASSASGDRTYEQYF.

The CDR3 sequence is CASSSWTGEEQYF. This chain joins TRBV11-2 and TRBJ2-7; TCRdb names TRBD1, which stays unverified in the absence of DNA. Per germline, CDR1 SGHAT and CDR2 FQNNGV. The CDR3 loop spans 13 amino acids.

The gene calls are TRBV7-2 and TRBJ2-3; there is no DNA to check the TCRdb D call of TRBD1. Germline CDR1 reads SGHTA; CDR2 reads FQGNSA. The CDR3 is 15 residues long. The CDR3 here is CASSQGQGGTDTQYF.